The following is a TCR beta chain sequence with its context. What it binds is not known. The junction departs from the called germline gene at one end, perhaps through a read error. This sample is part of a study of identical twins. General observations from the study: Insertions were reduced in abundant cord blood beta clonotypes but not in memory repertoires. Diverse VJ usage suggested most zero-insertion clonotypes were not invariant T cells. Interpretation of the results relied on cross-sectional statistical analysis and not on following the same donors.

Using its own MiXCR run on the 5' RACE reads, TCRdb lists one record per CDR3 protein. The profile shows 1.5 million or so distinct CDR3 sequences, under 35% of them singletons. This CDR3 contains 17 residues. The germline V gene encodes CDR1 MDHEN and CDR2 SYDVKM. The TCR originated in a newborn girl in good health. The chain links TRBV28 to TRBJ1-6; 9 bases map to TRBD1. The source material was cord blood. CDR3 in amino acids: CASSLYSRGQGNSPPHF. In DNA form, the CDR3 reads TGTGCCAGCAGTTTATATAGCCGCGGACAGGGGAATTCACCCCCCCACTTT.